Below are 22 T cell receptor beta chains sequenced from a single sample in a study of Graves' ophthalmopathy and Graves' hyperthyroidism. For repertoire sequencing, the TCR beta CDR3 regions were amplified from RNA transcripts. After a first-round RT-PCR with HTBI primers, a second-round multiplex PCR was run. Via MiXCR, TCRdb re-called the multiplex PCR reads, giving one row per CDR3 protein. The table shows 300,000 or so distinct CDR3 sequences, with roughly 17% occurring only once. Sequenced material: peripheral blood. These receptors were collected from an adult man with Graves' ophthalmopathy.

This clonotype appeared many times. This chain connects TRBV19 to TRBJ1-1; possibly TRBD1 for D (5 bases). Germline V gives CDR1 LNHDA, CDR2 SQIVND (reference sequence). CDR3 size: 15 residues. V was shortened by 5 bases and J by 1 base, with 14 bases between the two germline ends. In DNA, the CDR3 is TGTGCCAGTAGTCTGGGGGGGATAGGGAACACTGAAGCTTTCTTT. Translated: CASSLGGIGNTEAFF.

This clonotype was seen ten or more times. The J gene is TRBJ2-5, the V gene TRBV9; D uncertain. The CDR3 sequence is 15 residues long. V was shortened by 4 bases and J by 1 base, with 14 bases between the two germline ends. CDR1 is SGDLS, CDR2 YYNGEE, per germline. CDR3 sequence reads: CASSTTTYGQETQYF. CDR3 bases: TGTGCCAGCAGCACTACAACGTACGGCCAAGAGACCCAGTACTTC.

This clonotype was seen ten or more times. The V gene is TRBV28, the J gene TRBJ1-1, with 7 bases matching TRBD1. The germline gives CDR1 MDHEN, CDR2 SYDVKM. The CDR3 has 14 residues. With V trimmed by 2 bases and J by 6 bases, 6 bases remained unmatched. The CDR3 sequence: CASSLRQGGAEAFF. The CDR3 DNA follows: TGTGCCAGCAGTTTAAGACAGGGAGGTGCTGAAGCTTTCTTT.

This clonotype was detected ten times or more. This chain connects TRBV5-1 to TRBJ2-7; tentatively, D is TRBD1 (6 bases). The V end was cut by 4 bases, the J end by 0 bases, with 14 bases between. The CDR3 has 15 residues. Germline CDR1 is SGHRS and CDR2 is YFSETQ. CDR3 residues: CASSLTGTFSYEQYF. CDR3 bases: TGCGCCAGCAGCCTAACCGGGACATTCTCCTACGAGCAGTACTTC. The complete variable domain, with remaining parts taken from reference TRBV5-1 and TRBJ2-7, reads KAGVTQTPRYLIKTRGQQVTLSCSPISGHRSVSWYQQTPGQGLQFLFEYFSETQRNKGNFPGRFSGRQFSNSRSEMNVSTLELGDSALYLCASSLTGTFSYEQYFGPGTRLTVT.

This clonotype has a count of ten or more. V is TRBV20-1 and J is TRBJ1-2; D not resolved. This CDR3 is built from 15 residues. Germline V gene sequence: CDR1 DFQATT, CDR2 SNEGSKA (reference sequence). V lost 6 bases and J 8 bases, leaving 25 bases between the germline ends. This CDR3 is CSAEAPGPLLPGYTF. CDR3 bases: TGCAGTGCAGAAGCTCCGGGCCCCCTCCTCCCGGGCTACACCTTC.

The sample holds a few counts of this clonotype. The chain joins TRBV7-8 to TRBJ2-7, with D possibly matching TRBD1 (6 bases). The CDR3 sequence is 15 residues long. Trimming pared 5 bases from V and 2 bases from J, leaving 16 bases between. Germline V gene data show CDR1 as SGHVS and CDR2 as FQNEAQ. In DNA form, the CDR3 reads TGTGCCAGCAGCCCAATCCGGGACACTACCTACGAGCAGTACTTC. Protein product: CASSPIRDTTYEQYF. Full variable domain (remainder filled in from reference TRBV7-8 and TRBJ2-7): GAGVSQSPRYKVAKRGQDVALRCDPISGHVSLFWYQQALGQGPEFLTYFQNEAQLDKSGLPSDRFFAERPEGSVSTLKIQRTQQEDSAVYLCASSPIRDTTYEQYFGPGTRLTVT.

The sample holds many counts of this clonotype. The chain employs TRBV11-2 and TRBJ1-3; tentative D call: TRBD1 (6 bases). V was trimmed by 7 bases and J by 7 bases, leaving 11 bases between them. The CDR3 loop spans 12 amino acids. Germline assignment: CDR1 SGHAT and CDR2 FQNNGV. The CDR3 region has the DNA TGTGCCAGCATCGGAGGGGGTAACACCATATATTTT. Translation: CASIGGGNTIYF.

In its sample, this clonotype was seen many times. The chain couples TRBV12-3 or TRBV12-4 to TRBJ1-1; D is undetermined. The CDR3 is 14 amino acids. The V and J ends lost 6 bases and 1 base respectively, with 12 bases between them. CDR3 bases: TGTGCCAGCAGCGGAGCGTCCGGGAACACTGAAGCTTTCTTT. It specifies CASSGASGNTEAFF.

At least ten counts were recorded for this clonotype. The chain carries TRBV5-1 and TRBJ2-7, with D maybe TRBD1 (6 bases). The CDR3 length is 15 residues. Germline values: CDR1 SGHRS, CDR2 YFSETQ. With 4 bases removed from V and 4 bases from J, the gap between germline ends came to 18 bases. In DNA form, the CDR3 reads TGCGCCAGCAGCCAGGGGACACCTCCGGGATACGAGCAGTACTTC. It is translated as CASSQGTPPGYEQYF.

This clonotype was recorded many times. The chain employs TRBV20-1 and TRBJ2-7; 7 nucleotides align to TRBD1. The CDR3 spans 11 residues. Germline V gene lookup returns CDR1 DFQATT and CDR2 SNEGSKA (reference sequence). Losses at the gene ends were 5 bases for V and 4 bases for J; bases not matched to a gene: 2. The CDR3 sequence is CSAQQGYEQYF. CDR3 nucleotide sequence: TGCAGTGCTCAACAGGGGTACGAGCAGTACTTC.

This clonotype was observed at least ten times. V usage is TRBV7-8 and J usage is TRBJ1-2, with 8 bases fitting TRBD1. V was clipped by 1 base and J by 4 bases; unmatched bases: 11. The CDR3 is made up of 17 amino acids. Per the germline V gene, CDR1 is SGHVS and CDR2 is FQNEAQ. CDR3 residues: CASSLGKNRGWVYGYTF. The CDR3 DNA follows: TGTGCCAGCAGCTTAGGAAAAAACAGGGGGTGGGTCTATGGCTACACCTTC.

The sample holds many counts of this clonotype. The V and J genes are TRBV28 and TRBJ1-2; 8 positions match TRBD1. The ends lost 5 bases at V and 7 bases at J; junction bases unmatched: 12. From germline, CDR1 is MDHEN and CDR2 SYDVKM. The CDR3 runs 15 residues. In DNA form, the CDR3 reads TGTGCCAGCAGTCCCCCGAACGCAGGGGGCCGTGGCTACACCTTC. Translation: CASSPPNAGGRGYTF.

This clonotype was counted at least ten times. This sequence joins TRBV12-5 and TRBJ1-2; 9 bases fit TRBD1. V dropped 2 bases and J dropped 8; count of bases not matched to a gene: 15. The CDR3 consists of 17 residues. Germline CDR1 LGHNT, CDR2 FRNRAP. The CDR3 coding sequence is TGTGCTAGTGGTTTGACCGGGACAGGGCCCCCCCGGCGAGGCTACACCTTC. Protein product: CASGLTGTGPPRRGYTF. Based on the CDR3 plus reference TRBV12-5 and TRBJ1-2, the full variable domain is DARVTQTPRHKVTEMGQEVTMRCQPILGHNTVFWYRQTMMQGLELLAYFRNRAPLDDSGMPKDRFSAEMPDATLATLKIQPSEPRDSAVYFCASGLTGTGPPRRGYTFGSGTRLTVV.

Of note for this clonotype: Mismatch with germline at one junction end may stem from a read error. This chain joins TRBV20-1 and TRBJ1-2, with a possible D match to TRBD1 (6 bases). There are 15 residues in the CDR3. Looked up from germline, CDR1 is DFQATT and CDR2 is SNEGSKA (reference sequence). This chain's CDR3 is CSARNPEQGAYGYNF. In DNA form, the CDR3 reads TGCAGTGCTAGAAATCCGGAACAGGGAGCCTATGGCTACAACTTC.

This clonotype was observed many times. This chain uses TRBV5-1 with TRBJ2-6; D uncertain. CDR3 size: 15 residues. V was clipped by 0 bases and J by 2 bases, with 6 bases between them. Germline V CDR1 and CDR2: SGHRS, YFSETQ. The CDR3 is CASSLEAAGANVLTF. Here the CDR3 DNA reads TGCGCCAGCAGCTTGGAGGCAGCTGGGGCCAACGTCCTGACTTTC.

This clonotype was picked up many times. The chain recombines TRBV28 with TRBJ1-5; D unresolved. The ends were cut back, 7 bases at V and 8 bases at J, with 15 bases in the middle. The CDR3 length is 13 residues. Germline CDR1 is MDHEN and CDR2 is SYDVKM. CDR3 DNA: TGTGCCAGCAAGGGCGGCGAATTAGAGCCCCAGCATTTT. Amino acids: CASKGGELEPQHF.

This clonotype was recorded many times. The rearrangement joins TRBV6-1 to TRBJ1-2; 10 bases map to TRBD1. CDR1 is MNHNS and CDR2 is SASEGT in the germline V gene. This CDR3 region has 16 residues. Unmatched junction bases numbered 5, after V lost 1 base and J lost 3 bases. The CDR3 protein is CASSEEAGQGYYGYTF. The CDR3 coding sequence is TGTGCCAGCAGTGAAGAGGCGGGACAGGGGTACTATGGCTACACCTTC.

This clonotype occurred many times. This chain links TRBV20-1 with TRBJ2-2; 9 bases match TRBD2. Germline V CDR1 and CDR2: DFQATT, SNEGSKA (reference sequence). The junction had 10 bases not matched to a gene; V was cut back by 2 bases and J by 9 bases. This CDR3 is built from 15 residues. CDR3 in amino acids: CSARTGTSSSRELFF. CDR3 DNA: TGCAGTGCTAGAACCGGGACTAGCTCCTCCCGGGAGCTGTTTTTT.

This clonotype was seen repeatedly, ten times or more. The J gene is TRBJ2-5, the V gene TRBV6-2 or TRBV6-3, with 11 bases identical to TRBD2. CDR1 is MNHEY and CDR2 is SVGEGT in the germline V gene. V was clipped by 4 bases and J by 4 bases; unmatched bases: 17. The CDR3 sequence is 19 residues long. The DNA of the CDR3 is TGTGCCAGCAGTTCCCACCGAGCTAGCGGGGGGACAGTAGGAGAGACCCAGTACTTC. This encodes CASSSHRASGGTVGETQYF.

In its sample, this clonotype was seen many times. This chain uses TRBV5-1 with TRBJ2-5, with TRBD1 identical over 7 bases. CDR1 is SGHRS, CDR2 YFSETQ, per germline. The J segment lost 5 bases and the V segment lost 5 bases, leaving 9 bases of the junction unmatched. The CDR3 length is 14 residues. CDR3 region: CASSSGTALETQYF. The CDR3 coding sequence is TGCGCCAGCAGTTCCGGGACAGCGCTTGAGACCCAGTACTTC.

This clonotype appeared many times. The chain carries TRBV7-2 and TRBJ2-5, with 14 bases that match TRBD2. CDR1 is SGHTA, CDR2 FQGNSA, per germline. With V trimmed by 5 bases and J by 2 bases, 1 base remained unmatched. This CDR3 has 15 amino acids. The CDR3 protein is CASSRTSGGQETQYF. Written as DNA, the CDR3 is TGTGCCAGCAGCAGGACTAGCGGGGGGCAAGAGACCCAGTACTTC. The full variable domain, in which reference TRBV7-2 and TRBJ2-5 provide the parts outside the CDR3, is GAGVSQSPSNKVTEKGKDVELRCDPISGHTALYWYRQSLGQGLEFLIYFQGNSAPDKSGLPSDRFSAERTGGSVSTLTIQRTQQEDSAVYLCASSRTSGGQETQYFGPGTRLLVL.

V gene TRBV12-3 or TRBV12-4 combines with J gene TRBJ1-4, with D hard to call. The ends were cut back, 5 bases at V and 6 bases at J, with 10 bases in the middle. The CDR3 runs 13 residues. CDR3 bases: TGTGCCAGCAGTAACGGGCCGCATGAAAAACTGTTTTTT. Translated: CASSNGPHEKLFF.